This T cell receptor beta chain comes out of a study of blood T cell repertoires in COVID-19. Looking at the study overall: Both acute and convalescent COVID-19 samples were obtained from the United States, Italy and Spain.

This clone was seen a handful of times. As processed by the authors: Estimation of nucleated cell counts relied on the amplification of reference gene primers. TCRdb's copy holds only in-frame clones and misses some; the assay was immunoSEQ multiplex PCR. V, J and clone size reflect that table, while D and trimming were determined from the DNA. The sample yields 200,000 to 250,000 clones, roughly four fifths seen once. CDR3 length equals 14 residues. Germline V gene sequence: CDR1 LGHNA, CDR2 YSLEER. The V gene lost 7 bases and the J gene lost 2 bases, with 11 bases spanning the gap. Sequenced material: peripheral blood. The chain carries TRBV4-3 and TRBJ2-2, with D uncertain. The receptor was derived from a woman in her 70s with COVID-19, enrolled during active disease. The CDR3 reads CASKAALNTGELFF. The DNA of the CDR3 is TGCGCCAGCAAAGCAGCGTTAAACACCGGGGAGCTGTTTTTT.